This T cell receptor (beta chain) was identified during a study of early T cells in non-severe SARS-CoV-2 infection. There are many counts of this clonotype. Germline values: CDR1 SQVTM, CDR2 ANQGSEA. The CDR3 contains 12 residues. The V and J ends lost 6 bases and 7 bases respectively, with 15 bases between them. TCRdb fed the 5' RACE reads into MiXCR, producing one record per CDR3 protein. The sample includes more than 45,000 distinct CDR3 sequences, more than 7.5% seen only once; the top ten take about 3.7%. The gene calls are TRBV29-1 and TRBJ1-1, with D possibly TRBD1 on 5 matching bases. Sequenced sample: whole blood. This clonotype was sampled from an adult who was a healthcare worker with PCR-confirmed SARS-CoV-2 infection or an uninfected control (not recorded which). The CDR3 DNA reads TGCAGCGTCGACTGGGGGATCGATGAAGCTTTCTTT. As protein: CSVDWGIDEAFF.